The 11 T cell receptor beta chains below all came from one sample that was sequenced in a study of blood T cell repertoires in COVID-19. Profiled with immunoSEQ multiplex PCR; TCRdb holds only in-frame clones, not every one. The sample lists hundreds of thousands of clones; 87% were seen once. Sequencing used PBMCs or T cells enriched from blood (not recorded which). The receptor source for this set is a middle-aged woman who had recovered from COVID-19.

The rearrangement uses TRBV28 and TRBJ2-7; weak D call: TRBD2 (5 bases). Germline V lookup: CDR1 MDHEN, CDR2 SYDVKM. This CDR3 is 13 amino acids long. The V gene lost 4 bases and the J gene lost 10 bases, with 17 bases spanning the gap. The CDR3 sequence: CASSSLTPGEQYF. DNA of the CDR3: TGTGCCAGCAGTTCACTGACCCCCGGGGAACAGTACTTC.

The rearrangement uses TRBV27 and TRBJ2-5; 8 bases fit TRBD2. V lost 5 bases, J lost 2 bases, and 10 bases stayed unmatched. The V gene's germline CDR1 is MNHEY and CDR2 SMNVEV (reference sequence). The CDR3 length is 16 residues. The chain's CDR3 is CASSPRGAGDQETQYF. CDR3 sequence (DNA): TGTGCCAGCAGTCCTCGGGGAGCGGGGGATCAAGAGACCCAGTACTTC.

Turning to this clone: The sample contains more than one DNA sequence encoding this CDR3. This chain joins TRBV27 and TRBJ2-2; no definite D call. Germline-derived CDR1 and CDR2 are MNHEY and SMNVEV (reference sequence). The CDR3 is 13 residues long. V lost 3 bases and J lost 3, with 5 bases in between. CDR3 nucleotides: TGTGCCAGCAGTTTCAGTTACACCGGGGAGCTGTTTTTT. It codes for CASSFSYTGELFF.

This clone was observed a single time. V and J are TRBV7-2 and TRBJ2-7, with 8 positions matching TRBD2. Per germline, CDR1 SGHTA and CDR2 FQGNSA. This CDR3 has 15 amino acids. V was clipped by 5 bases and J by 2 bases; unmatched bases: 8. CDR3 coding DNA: TGTGCCAGCAGCCCGCCAGCGGGAGCCCCCTACGAGCAGTACTTC. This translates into CASSPPAGAPYEQYF.

The CDR3 sequence is CAWSQTGTPYF. CDR3 nucleotides: TGTGCCTGGAGCCAAACGGGGACTCCTTACTTC. The chain couples TRBV30 to TRBJ2-7; D may be TRBD2 (6 bases). The ends were cut back, 3 bases at V and 13 bases at J, with 16 bases in the middle. This CDR3 has 11 residues. The V gene's germline CDR1 is GTSNPN and CDR2 SVGIG (reference sequence).

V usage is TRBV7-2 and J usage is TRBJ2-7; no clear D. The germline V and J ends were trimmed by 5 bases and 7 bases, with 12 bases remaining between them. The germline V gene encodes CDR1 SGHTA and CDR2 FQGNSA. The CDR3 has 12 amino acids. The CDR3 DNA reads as TGTGCCAGCAGCCGACCCCTGAGGGAGCAGTACTTC. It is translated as CASSRPLREQYF. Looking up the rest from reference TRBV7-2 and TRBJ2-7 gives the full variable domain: GAGVSQSPSNKVTEKGKDVELRCDPISGHTALYWYRQSLGQGLEFLIYFQGNSAPDKSGLPSDRFSAERTGGSVSTLTIQRTQQEDSAVYLCASSRPLREQYFGPGTRLTVT.

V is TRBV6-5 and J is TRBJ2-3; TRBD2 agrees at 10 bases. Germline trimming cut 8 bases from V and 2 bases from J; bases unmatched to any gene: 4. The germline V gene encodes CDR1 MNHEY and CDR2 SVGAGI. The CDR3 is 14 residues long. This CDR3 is CASQLAGLTDTQYF. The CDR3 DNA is TGTGCCAGCCAACTAGCGGGACTCACAGATACGCAGTATTTT.

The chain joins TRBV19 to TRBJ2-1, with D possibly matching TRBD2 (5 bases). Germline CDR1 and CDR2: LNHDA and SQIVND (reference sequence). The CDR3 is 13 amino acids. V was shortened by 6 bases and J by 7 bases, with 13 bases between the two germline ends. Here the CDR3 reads CASRHPPGNEQFF. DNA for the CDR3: TGTGCCAGTAGACATCCCCCGGGGAATGAGCAGTTCTTC.

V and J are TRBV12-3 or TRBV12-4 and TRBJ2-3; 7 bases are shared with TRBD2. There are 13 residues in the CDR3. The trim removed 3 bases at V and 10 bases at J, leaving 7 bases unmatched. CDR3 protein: CASSFPGLVAQYF. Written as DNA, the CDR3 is TGTGCCAGCAGTTTTCCTGGACTAGTGGCGCAGTATTTT.

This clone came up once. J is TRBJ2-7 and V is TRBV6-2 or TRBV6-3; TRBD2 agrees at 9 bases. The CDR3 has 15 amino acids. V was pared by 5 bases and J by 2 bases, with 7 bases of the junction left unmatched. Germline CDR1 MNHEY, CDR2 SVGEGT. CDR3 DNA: TGTGCCAGCAGTCGCGAGCGGGAGGCTCCCTACGAGCAGTACTTC. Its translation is CASSREREAPYEQYF.

CDR3 loop: CSVRTSGSLAKNIQYF. CDR3 DNA: TGCAGCGTCAGGACTAGCGGGAGCCTAGCCAAAAACATTCAGTACTTC. V is TRBV29-1 and J is TRBJ2-4; TRBD2 aligns across 13 bases. V was clipped by 6 bases and J by 0 bases; unmatched bases: 5. The germline V gene encodes CDR1 SQVTM and CDR2 ANQGSEA. The CDR3 is made up of 16 amino acids.